This T cell receptor beta chain was captured in a study of CD8+CD57+ T cells in acquired aplastic anemia. At the level of the study: Sorting CD4+ and CD8+ cells gave DNA averaging 3.2 ug. Regarding the study as a whole: Patients did not significantly differ from controls in CD8+ Simpson's diversity. It was found that roughly 31 CD8+ CDR3 sequences were shared between patients and controls.

As for this clonotype: What it binds is not known.

Genomic DNA provided the template from which TCR beta VDJ and CDR3 profiles were obtained. TCRdb analysed the reads with MiXCR anew, one entry per CDR3 protein. The sample shows 250,000 to 350,000 distinct CDR3 sequences, around 60% of them seen only once. This CDR3 contains 15 residues. Germline V gene sequence: CDR1 MGHDK, CDR2 SYGVNS. Trimming stripped 2 bases from V and 0 bases from J, with 9 bases between. J is TRBJ2-3 and V is TRBV25-1; a possible D gene is TRBD2 (5 bases). The specimen sequenced was sorted CD4+, CD8+, or CD8+CD57+ T cells (not recorded which) from PBMCs. The receptor was isolated from a human donor with severe aplastic anemia or a healthy control (not recorded which). CDR3 amino acids: CASSETRRSTDTQYF. For the CDR3, the DNA is TGTGCCAGCAGTGAAACTAGGAGGAGCACAGATACGCAGTATTTT.